Each of the 14 T cell receptor beta chains below was sequenced from the same sample in a study of T cell repertoires in cytomegalovirus infection. TCRdb processed the reads anew with MiXCR; each CDR3 protein has one entry. This table holds about 450,000 distinct CDR3 sequences, approximately 31% found once. Sequencing was carried out using PBMCs. These receptors were taken from a human donor in good health (CMV status not recorded). Some clones in this sample may be carry-over from other donors' samples.

The rearrangement joins TRBV6-5 to TRBJ2-4; D is possibly TRBD1 or TRBD2 (6 bases each). V was shortened by 5 bases and J by 1 base, with 15 bases between the two germline ends. Germline loops: CDR1 MNHEY, CDR2 SVGAGI. The CDR3 is 16 residues long. CDR3 nucleotides: TGTGCCAGCAGTCCCGGGTGGGGGGCCGCCAAAAACATTCAGTACTTC. Protein: CASSPGWGAAKNIQYF.

This clonotype has just a few counts. The CDR3: CASSAPSLSLAKNIQYF. The DNA of the CDR3 is TGTGCCAGCAGTGCGCCCTCGTTATCTCTAGCCAAAAACATTCAGTACTTC. The chain has TRBV6-6 and TRBJ2-4; D unresolved. The ends were cut back, 5 bases at V and 0 bases at J, with 17 bases in the middle. The V gene's germline CDR1 is MNHNY and CDR2 SVGAGI (reference sequence). The CDR3 sequence is 17 residues long.

This chain connects TRBV15 to TRBJ1-1, with unresolved D. Germline loops: CDR1 LNHNV, CDR2 YYDKDF (reference sequence). The germline V and J ends were trimmed by 0 bases and 13 bases, with 15 bases remaining between them. This CDR3 spans 13 amino acids. The DNA of the CDR3 is TGTGCCACCAGCAGAGATCGGGTCCAATTTCATTTCTTT. Translated: CATSRDRVQFHFF.

In this sample, this clonotype turned up a few times. The rearrangement uses TRBV7-6 and TRBJ2-3; D tentatively fits TRBD1 or TRBD2 (5 bases each). V was trimmed by 0 bases and J by 4 bases, leaving 11 bases between them. CDR3 size: 15 residues. Germline CDR1 is SGHVS and CDR2 is FNYEAQ. The CDR3 region has the DNA TGTGCCAGCAGCTTAGCGGCACGGGGCTCAGATACGCAGTATTTT. It codes for CASSLAARGSDTQYF.

The chain joins TRBV9 to TRBJ2-7; TRBD2 might be the D (6 bases). CDR1 is SGDLS and CDR2 is YYNGEE in the germline V gene. This CDR3 contains 14 residues. Trimming took 0 bases from V and 4 from J, leaving 11 bases between them. The CDR3 bases are TGTGCCAGCAGCGTAGCGGAGGGACCTTACGAGCAGTACTTC. Its protein is CASSVAEGPYEQYF.

This clonotype was detected a few times. The chain employs TRBV7-9 and TRBJ1-6; tentatively, D is TRBD1 (5 bases). The germline V gene encodes CDR1 SEHNR and CDR2 FQNEAQ (reference sequence). This CDR3 comprises 17 residues. V lost 4 bases, J lost 7 bases, and 20 bases lay in between. The CDR3 coding sequence is TGTGCCAGCAGCTCCACCGGGGCAGGGTATGGCAATTCACCCCTCCACTTT. Its protein product is CASSSTGAGYGNSPLHF.

This clonotype was detected only a few times. The chain employs TRBV10-3 and TRBJ2-5; the match to TRBD2 covers 11 bases. V dropped 2 bases and J dropped 2; count of bases not matched to a gene: 4. This CDR3 is 16 amino acids long. CDR1 and CDR2 (germline): ENHRY, SYGVKD. CDR3 in DNA: TGTGCCATCAGTGAGGGGCTAGCGGGGGGACAAGAGACCCAGTACTTC. This codes for CAISEGLAGGQETQYF.

This clonotype was counted only a few times. V is TRBV27 and J is TRBJ2-2; D perhaps matches TRBD2 (5 bases). V lost 5 bases, J lost 5 bases, and 18 bases lay in between. CDR1 is MNHEY and CDR2 is SMNVEV in the germline V gene (reference sequence). The CDR3 length is 16 residues. The CDR3 loop reads CASSPASPRGTGELFF. The CDR3 DNA follows: TGTGCCAGCAGTCCAGCCTCGCCCCGAGGGACCGGGGAGCTGTTTTTT.

The J gene is TRBJ2-7, the V gene TRBV7-2; the D gene is possibly TRBD2 (7 bases). Germline-derived CDR1 and CDR2 are SGHTA and FQGNSA. The ends were cut back, 5 bases at V and 3 bases at J, with 11 bases in the middle. CDR3 length: 13 amino acids. The CDR3: CASSQRGGYEQYF. CDR3 DNA sequence: TGTGCCAGCAGCCAAAGGGGGGGCTACGAGCAGTACTTC.

This sequence joins TRBV6-6 and TRBJ1-5; TRBD1 is a possible D gene (6 bases). V was clipped by 5 bases and J by 0 bases, with 20 bases between them. The CDR3 extends over 18 amino acids. Germline V gene data show CDR1 as MNHNY and CDR2 as SVGAGI (reference sequence). CDR3 residues: CASSPTPGQLNSNQPQHF. As DNA, the CDR3 is TGTGCCAGCAGTCCCACCCCAGGACAGCTTAATAGCAATCAGCCCCAGCATTTT.

The V call is TRBV12-3 or TRBV12-4, the J call TRBJ1-5; the match to TRBD1 covers 7 bases. CDR3 size: 16 residues. V gave up 5 bases and J gave up 4 bases; unmatched junction bases: 11. CDR3 region: CASSHDRERGNQPQHF. For the CDR3, the DNA is TGTGCCAGCAGTCACGACAGGGAAAGGGGTAATCAGCCCCAGCATTTT.

CDR3 in DNA: TGTGCCAGCAGCCCCCGGACAGCCTCTAATGAAAAACTGTTTTTT. Translated, it gives CASSPRTASNEKLFF. V and J are TRBV7-8 and TRBJ1-4, with D possibly TRBD1 on 6 matching bases. There are 15 residues in the CDR3. V was pared by 5 bases and J by 3 bases, with 13 bases between. CDR1 and CDR2 (germline): SGHVS, FQNEAQ.

The chain couples TRBV27 to TRBJ1-1, with 7 bases identical to TRBD1. The junction had 15 bases not matched to a gene; V was cut back by 2 bases and J by 6 bases. Germline loops: CDR1 MNHEY, CDR2 SMNVEV (reference sequence). The CDR3 totals 17 residues. CDR3 bases: TGTGCCAGCAGTTTAAGGGGGCAACACAGACGGAAATCTGAAGCTTTCTTT. It codes for CASSLRGQHRRKSEAFF.

This clonotype occurred a few times. This chain links TRBV4-1 with TRBJ1-1; 8 positions match TRBD1. There are 13 residues in the CDR3. Trimming removed 4 bases from V and 10 bases from J; junction bases left unmatched: 8. Germline CDR1 and CDR2: MGHRA and YSYEKL. The CDR3 loop is CASSLLDRAGAFF. CDR3 coding DNA: TGCGCCAGCAGCCTCTTGGACAGGGCCGGAGCTTTCTTT.